The 30 T cell receptor beta chains below were found in one sample sequenced in a study of cytomegalovirus exposure and HLA in healthy donors. The assay was immunoSEQ multiplex PCR, and TCRdb's table has in-frame clones only and misses some. The table includes 150,000 to 200,000 clones, about 82% detected once. Sequencing was performed on PBMCs. These receptors were obtained from a man aged 30 to 45 in good health and CMV-seropositive.

The CDR3 sequence is CASTRGSETQYF. In nucleotides, the CDR3 is TGCGCCAGCACGCGGGGATCTGAGACCCAGTACTTC. The V and J genes are TRBV5-1 and TRBJ2-5, with TRBD2 as a possible D gene (6 bases). The V and J ends lost 6 bases and 5 bases respectively, with 11 bases between them. Germline V lookup: CDR1 SGHRS, CDR2 YFSETQ. The CDR3 spans 12 residues.

The chain joins TRBV5-5 to TRBJ2-7; the match to TRBD2 covers 7 bases. The CDR3 has 15 residues. V shed 0 bases, J shed 6 bases, and the junction held 9 bases outside the gene matches. Germline V gene sequence: CDR1 SGHKS, CDR2 YYEKEE (reference sequence). The CDR3, as DNA: TGTGCCAGCAGCTTGGAAGGACTAGGAAGCACCGAGCAGTACTTC. Protein: CASSLEGLGSTEQYF.

The chain links TRBV5-4 to TRBJ1-5; D may be TRBD1 (6 bases). V was cut by 7 bases and J by 0 bases, with 11 bases left in between. Germline V gives CDR1 SGHNT, CDR2 YYREEE (reference sequence). CDR3 size: 14 residues. The CDR3 reads CASGIQGSNQPQHF. The CDR3 nucleotides are TGTGCCAGCGGGATACAGGGTAGCAATCAGCCCCAGCATTTT.

In DNA, the CDR3 is TGTGCCAGCAGTTACCCCCGGGAAGCTTTCTTT. Translating it yields CASSYPREAFF. The V call is TRBV6-6, the J call TRBJ1-1; D not resolved. Germline V gives CDR1 MNHNY, CDR2 SVGAGI (reference sequence). V lost 2 bases to trimming and J lost 8 bases, with 6 bases between them. The CDR3 is 11 amino acids.

This sequence joins TRBV18 and TRBJ1-4, with 9 nucleotides matching TRBD1. Unmatched junction bases numbered 3, after V lost 6 bases and J lost 4 bases. CDR3 length: 14 residues. Germline V gene data show CDR1 as KGHSH and CDR2 as LQKENI. CDR3 coding DNA: TGTGCCAGCTCGCCGGACAGGGGTAATGAAAAACTGTTTTTT. The encoded protein is CASSPDRGNEKLFF. Full variable domain (missing parts from reference TRBV18 and TRBJ1-4): NAGVMQNPRHLVRRRGQEARLRCSPMKGHSHVYWYRQLPEEGLKFMVYLQKENIIDESGMPKERFSAEFPKEGPSILRIQQVVRGDSAAYFCASSPDRGNEKLFFGSGTQLSVL.

J is TRBJ1-1 and V is TRBV18, with D unclear. CDR1 and CDR2 (germline): KGHSH, LQKENI. The CDR3 runs to 14 residues. V lost 4 bases and J lost 1, with 10 bases in between. CDR3 DNA: TGTGCCAGCTCACGGTTAGAACCGAACACTGAAGCTTTCTTT. Its protein is CASSRLEPNTEAFF. Drawing the rest from reference TRBV18 and TRBJ1-1, the complete variable domain is NAGVMQNPRHLVRRRGQEARLRCSPMKGHSHVYWYRQLPEEGLKFMVYLQKENIIDESGMPKERFSAEFPKEGPSILRIQQVVRGDSAAYFCASSRLEPNTEAFFGQGTRLTVV.

For this clone: The same CDR3 arises from other DNA sequences in this sample as well. The chain carries TRBV4-1 and TRBJ1-4; a possible D gene is TRBD1 (5 bases). Trimming stripped 1 base from V and 4 bases from J, with 7 bases between. This CDR3 has 14 residues. Germline V lookup: CDR1 MGHRA, CDR2 YSYEKL. The CDR3 sequence is CASSQVQGNEKLFF. In nucleotides, the CDR3 is TGCGCCAGCAGCCAAGTCCAGGGTAATGAAAAACTGTTTTTT.

The genes are TRBV7-9 and TRBJ1-4; D gene unclear. The V gene lost 4 bases and the J gene lost 6 bases, with 9 bases spanning the gap. Germline V gene sequence: CDR1 SEHNR, CDR2 FQNEAQ (reference sequence). The CDR3 contains 13 residues. CDR3 in amino acids: CASSWEGDEKLFF. The CDR3 coding sequence is TGTGCCAGCAGCTGGGAGGGAGATGAAAAACTGTTTTTT.

The chain is built from TRBV29-1 and TRBJ2-7; a possible D gene is TRBD2 (5 bases). The CDR3 is 13 residues long. Trimming pared 2 bases from V and 2 bases from J, leaving 10 bases between. From germline, CDR1 is SQVTM and CDR2 ANQGSEA. The CDR3 is CSVENRETYEQYF. In DNA, the CDR3 is TGCAGCGTTGAAAATCGGGAAACCTACGAGCAGTACTTC.

The V and J genes are TRBV2 and TRBJ2-1, with 16 positions matching TRBD2. Germline V gene data show CDR1 as SNHLY and CDR2 as FYNNEI. The CDR3 consists of 20 residues. J lost 0 bases, V lost 6 bases, and 11 bases had no gene match. Here the CDR3 reads CASRDPGLAGGLGSYNEQFF. The CDR3 DNA sequence: TGTGCCAGCAGAGACCCGGGACTAGCGGGGGGGCTGGGCTCCTACAATGAGCAGTTCTTC.

This clone was found once. This chain uses TRBV7-8 with TRBJ2-2; 9 bases are shared with TRBD2. J lost 0 bases, V lost 6 bases, and 5 bases had no gene match. In germline, CDR1 is SGHVS, CDR2 FQNEAQ. The CDR3 sequence is 16 residues long. The DNA for the CDR3 is TGTGCCAGCAGAGAACTAGCGGGTCCGAACACCGGGGAGCTGTTTTTT. This codes for CASRELAGPNTGELFF.

The chain combines TRBV2 with TRBJ1-4, with D tentatively TRBD1 (5 bases). Deletions cut 4 bases from V and 0 bases from J, with 6 bases between. The CDR3 sequence is 14 residues long. Germline-derived CDR1 and CDR2 are SNHLY and FYNNEI. DNA of the CDR3: TGTGCCAGCAGTGGGGGGGCAACTAATGAAAAACTGTTTTTT. Translating it yields CASSGGATNEKLFF.

The chain uses TRBV10-3 and TRBJ2-7, with 10 bases matching TRBD2. This CDR3 comprises 15 residues. The ends lost 3 bases at V and 3 bases at J; junction bases unmatched: 5. Germline V CDR1 and CDR2: ENHRY, SYGVKD. CDR3 residues: CAISDFTSGDYEQYF. DNA of the CDR3: TGTGCCATCAGTGACTTTACTAGCGGGGACTACGAGCAGTACTTC.

This chain uses TRBV7-2 with TRBJ2-3; TRBD1 matches 10 bases. The CDR3 contains 16 residues. Germline CDR1 reads SGHTA; CDR2 reads FQGNSA. V lost 0 bases, J lost 4 bases, and 4 bases stayed unmatched. DNA of the CDR3: TGTGCCAGCAGCTTAGCCGGGACAGGGGAGGCAGATACGCAGTATTTT. Translating gives CASSLAGTGEADTQYF.

The V call is TRBV9, the J call TRBJ2-1, with 7 bases aligning to TRBD2. CDR3 length: 15 residues. The V gene's germline CDR1 is SGDLS and CDR2 YYNGEE. V dropped 3 bases and J dropped 4; count of bases not matched to a gene: 7. The CDR3 DNA sequence: TGTGCCAGCAGCGCGGGGGGTTTGGGATACAATGAGCAGTTCTTC. It encodes CASSAGGLGYNEQFF.

This chain uses TRBV30 with TRBJ2-7; D is possibly TRBD2 (6 bases). The V and J ends lost 6 bases and 6 bases respectively, with 12 bases between them. The CDR3 contains 11 residues. Germline CDR1 GTSNPN, CDR2 SVGIG (reference sequence). The CDR3 nucleotides are TGTGCCTGCCAGAGGAGGGGCGAGCAGTACTTC. Its protein is CACQRRGEQYF.

The chain employs TRBV7-9 and TRBJ2-7, with D possibly TRBD1 on 6 matching bases. CDR3 length: 17 residues. Germline V CDR1 and CDR2: SEHNR, FQNEAQ (reference sequence). The germline V and J ends were trimmed by 6 bases and 5 bases, with 26 bases remaining between them. The CDR3 sequence: CASSYKRPGTLGHEQYF. The DNA of the CDR3 is TGTGCCAGCAGTTACAAGCGCCCCGGGACATTGGGCCACGAGCAGTACTTC.

DNA of the CDR3: TGTGCCAGCAGCTTAGGTCGAAGGGGCCTCCTCGGGAACACTGAAGCTTTCTTT. Its protein product is CASSLGRRGLLGNTEAFF. The chain couples TRBV7-3 to TRBJ1-1; the D gene is possibly TRBD1 (5 bases). The CDR3 length is 18 residues. Germline CDR1 SGHTA, CDR2 FQGTGA. The V end was cut by 2 bases, the J end by 1 base, with 20 bases between.

This rearrangement joins TRBV27 to TRBJ2-1; TRBD1 matches 9 bases. Germline CDR1 is MNHEY and CDR2 is SMNVEV (reference sequence). CDR3 size: 14 residues. V lost 3 bases and J lost 7; bases outside the gene matches: 4. CDR3 loop: CASSLDRGGNEQFF. In nucleotides, the CDR3 is TGTGCCAGCAGTTTGGACAGGGGAGGTAATGAGCAGTTCTTC.

The rearrangement links TRBV6-5 to TRBJ1-5; 8 bases are shared with TRBD1. V dropped 0 bases and J dropped 6; count of bases not matched to a gene: 4. The CDR3 length is 15 residues. Germline CDR1 and CDR2: MNHEY and SVGAGI. The CDR3 region has the DNA TGTGCCAGCAGTTACTCCCCAGGGGGCGGTCAGCCCCAGCATTTT. This translates into CASSYSPGGGQPQHF.

The chain links TRBV5-4 to TRBJ2-3; 14 bases line up with TRBD2. Germline-derived CDR1 and CDR2 are SGHNT and YYREEE (reference sequence). V lost 4 bases to trimming and J lost 6 bases; unmatched junction nucleotides: 7. This CDR3 comprises 16 residues. In DNA, the CDR3 is TGTGCCAGCAGCCTCAGACTAGCGGGGGGGCCGGATACGCAGTATTTT. Its protein is CASSLRLAGGPDTQYF. Drawing the rest from reference TRBV5-4 and TRBJ2-3, the complete variable domain is ETGVTQSPTHLIKTRGQQVTLRCSSQSGHNTVSWYQQALGQGPQFIFQYYREEENGRGNFPPRFSGLQFPNYSSELNVNALELDDSALYLCASSLRLAGGPDTQYFGPGTRLTVL.

The chain uses TRBV5-8 and TRBJ1-5; possible D gene TRBD1, 5 bases. Trimming cost V 9 bases and J 0 bases, with 16 bases left between them. Germline-derived CDR1 and CDR2 are SGHTS and YDEGEE. This CDR3 contains 15 residues. The CDR3 reads CATTIQGYSNQPQHF. In DNA, the CDR3 is TGTGCCACCACGATCCAGGGTTATAGCAATCAGCCCCAGCATTTT.

V gene TRBV4-2 combines with J gene TRBJ1-1, with D maybe TRBD1 (6 bases). The CDR3 is 14 residues long. The V end was cut by 4 bases, the J end by 5 bases, with 14 bases between. Germline CDR1 LGHNA, CDR2 YNFKEQ. DNA of the CDR3: TGTGCCAGCAGCCCTCTGGGGGCCGGGACTGAAGCTTTCTTT. Translation: CASSPLGAGTEAFF.

V is TRBV6-1 and J is TRBJ2-7; 12 nucleotides agree with TRBD1. V lost 3 bases to trimming and J lost 7 bases; unmatched junction nucleotides: 19. The germline V gene encodes CDR1 MNHNS and CDR2 SASEGT. The CDR3 spans 19 residues. CDR3 sequence: CASSDHPRDRGRLLGEQYF. The CDR3 DNA is TGTGCCAGCAGTGATCACCCCCGGGACAGGGGGCGCCTGCTTGGGGAGCAGTACTTC.

Notes on this clone: The junction does not match germline at one end; this may be a read error. V is TRBV2 and J is TRBJ2-7, with TRBD1 matching 9 bases. The CDR3 contains 14 residues. Looked up from germline, CDR1 is SNHLY and CDR2 is FYNNEI. The CDR3 bases are TGTGCCGGCAGTGAAAGGGACAGGGTCTACGAGCAGTACTTC. Its protein product is CAGSERDRVYEQYF.

The V and J genes are TRBV5-4 and TRBJ2-7; D may be TRBD1 (5 bases). V lost 0 bases and J lost 12, with 16 bases in between. This CDR3 is built from 13 residues. Germline V gene lookup returns CDR1 SGHNT and CDR2 YYREEE (reference sequence). The CDR3 coding sequence is TGTGCCAGCAGCTTGGACCCGACAGAACCGCTGTACTTC. Translated: CASSLDPTEPLYF.

This clone was recorded only once. This CDR3 is CASSYSIGGANEQFF. The CDR3 DNA reads as TGTGCCAGCAGTTACTCTATAGGAGGAGCGAATGAGCAGTTCTTC. V gene TRBV6-5 combines with J gene TRBJ2-1, with D perhaps matching TRBD2 (5 bases). Germline values: CDR1 MNHEY, CDR2 SVGAGI. The length of the CDR3 is 15 residues. V shed 0 bases and J shed 7 bases, with 13 bases lying between them.

The chain employs TRBV6-5 and TRBJ1-2; D call uncertain. Germline V lookup: CDR1 MNHEY, CDR2 SVGAGI. Deletions cut 0 bases from V and 4 bases from J, with 9 bases between. The CDR3 runs 14 residues. As DNA, the CDR3 is TGTGCCAGCAGTTACTCGAGAGGGAGCTATGGCTACACCTTC. It specifies CASSYSRGSYGYTF.

The chain employs TRBV11-2 and TRBJ2-3; TRBD2 agrees at 7 bases. The CDR3 sequence is 18 residues long. From germline, CDR1 is SGHAT and CDR2 FQNNGV. V was clipped by 1 base and J by 2 bases; unmatched bases: 12. The CDR3 bases are TGTGCCAGCAGCTTAGTTTCTCAGCGGGGTACAGTCACAGATACGCAGTATTTT. Its translation is CASSLVSQRGTVTDTQYF.

This clone was counted a few times. The V call is TRBV7-2, the J call TRBJ2-7; 8 nucleotides line up with TRBD2. Germline-derived CDR1 and CDR2 are SGHTA and FQGNSA. The V gene end was trimmed by 5 bases and the J gene end by 9 bases; junction bases not matched to a gene: 12. The CDR3 runs 14 residues. For the CDR3, the DNA is TGTGCCAGCAGCCCACGGGGGGGCACACTTGGGCAGTACTTC. This encodes CASSPRGGTLGQYF. Full variable domain (remainder filled in from reference TRBV7-2 and TRBJ2-7): GAGVSQSPSNKVTEKGKDVELRCDPISGHTALYWYRQSLGQGLEFLIYFQGNSAPDKSGLPSDRFSAERTGGSVSTLTIQRTQQEDSAVYLCASSPRGGTLGQYFGPGTRLTVT.